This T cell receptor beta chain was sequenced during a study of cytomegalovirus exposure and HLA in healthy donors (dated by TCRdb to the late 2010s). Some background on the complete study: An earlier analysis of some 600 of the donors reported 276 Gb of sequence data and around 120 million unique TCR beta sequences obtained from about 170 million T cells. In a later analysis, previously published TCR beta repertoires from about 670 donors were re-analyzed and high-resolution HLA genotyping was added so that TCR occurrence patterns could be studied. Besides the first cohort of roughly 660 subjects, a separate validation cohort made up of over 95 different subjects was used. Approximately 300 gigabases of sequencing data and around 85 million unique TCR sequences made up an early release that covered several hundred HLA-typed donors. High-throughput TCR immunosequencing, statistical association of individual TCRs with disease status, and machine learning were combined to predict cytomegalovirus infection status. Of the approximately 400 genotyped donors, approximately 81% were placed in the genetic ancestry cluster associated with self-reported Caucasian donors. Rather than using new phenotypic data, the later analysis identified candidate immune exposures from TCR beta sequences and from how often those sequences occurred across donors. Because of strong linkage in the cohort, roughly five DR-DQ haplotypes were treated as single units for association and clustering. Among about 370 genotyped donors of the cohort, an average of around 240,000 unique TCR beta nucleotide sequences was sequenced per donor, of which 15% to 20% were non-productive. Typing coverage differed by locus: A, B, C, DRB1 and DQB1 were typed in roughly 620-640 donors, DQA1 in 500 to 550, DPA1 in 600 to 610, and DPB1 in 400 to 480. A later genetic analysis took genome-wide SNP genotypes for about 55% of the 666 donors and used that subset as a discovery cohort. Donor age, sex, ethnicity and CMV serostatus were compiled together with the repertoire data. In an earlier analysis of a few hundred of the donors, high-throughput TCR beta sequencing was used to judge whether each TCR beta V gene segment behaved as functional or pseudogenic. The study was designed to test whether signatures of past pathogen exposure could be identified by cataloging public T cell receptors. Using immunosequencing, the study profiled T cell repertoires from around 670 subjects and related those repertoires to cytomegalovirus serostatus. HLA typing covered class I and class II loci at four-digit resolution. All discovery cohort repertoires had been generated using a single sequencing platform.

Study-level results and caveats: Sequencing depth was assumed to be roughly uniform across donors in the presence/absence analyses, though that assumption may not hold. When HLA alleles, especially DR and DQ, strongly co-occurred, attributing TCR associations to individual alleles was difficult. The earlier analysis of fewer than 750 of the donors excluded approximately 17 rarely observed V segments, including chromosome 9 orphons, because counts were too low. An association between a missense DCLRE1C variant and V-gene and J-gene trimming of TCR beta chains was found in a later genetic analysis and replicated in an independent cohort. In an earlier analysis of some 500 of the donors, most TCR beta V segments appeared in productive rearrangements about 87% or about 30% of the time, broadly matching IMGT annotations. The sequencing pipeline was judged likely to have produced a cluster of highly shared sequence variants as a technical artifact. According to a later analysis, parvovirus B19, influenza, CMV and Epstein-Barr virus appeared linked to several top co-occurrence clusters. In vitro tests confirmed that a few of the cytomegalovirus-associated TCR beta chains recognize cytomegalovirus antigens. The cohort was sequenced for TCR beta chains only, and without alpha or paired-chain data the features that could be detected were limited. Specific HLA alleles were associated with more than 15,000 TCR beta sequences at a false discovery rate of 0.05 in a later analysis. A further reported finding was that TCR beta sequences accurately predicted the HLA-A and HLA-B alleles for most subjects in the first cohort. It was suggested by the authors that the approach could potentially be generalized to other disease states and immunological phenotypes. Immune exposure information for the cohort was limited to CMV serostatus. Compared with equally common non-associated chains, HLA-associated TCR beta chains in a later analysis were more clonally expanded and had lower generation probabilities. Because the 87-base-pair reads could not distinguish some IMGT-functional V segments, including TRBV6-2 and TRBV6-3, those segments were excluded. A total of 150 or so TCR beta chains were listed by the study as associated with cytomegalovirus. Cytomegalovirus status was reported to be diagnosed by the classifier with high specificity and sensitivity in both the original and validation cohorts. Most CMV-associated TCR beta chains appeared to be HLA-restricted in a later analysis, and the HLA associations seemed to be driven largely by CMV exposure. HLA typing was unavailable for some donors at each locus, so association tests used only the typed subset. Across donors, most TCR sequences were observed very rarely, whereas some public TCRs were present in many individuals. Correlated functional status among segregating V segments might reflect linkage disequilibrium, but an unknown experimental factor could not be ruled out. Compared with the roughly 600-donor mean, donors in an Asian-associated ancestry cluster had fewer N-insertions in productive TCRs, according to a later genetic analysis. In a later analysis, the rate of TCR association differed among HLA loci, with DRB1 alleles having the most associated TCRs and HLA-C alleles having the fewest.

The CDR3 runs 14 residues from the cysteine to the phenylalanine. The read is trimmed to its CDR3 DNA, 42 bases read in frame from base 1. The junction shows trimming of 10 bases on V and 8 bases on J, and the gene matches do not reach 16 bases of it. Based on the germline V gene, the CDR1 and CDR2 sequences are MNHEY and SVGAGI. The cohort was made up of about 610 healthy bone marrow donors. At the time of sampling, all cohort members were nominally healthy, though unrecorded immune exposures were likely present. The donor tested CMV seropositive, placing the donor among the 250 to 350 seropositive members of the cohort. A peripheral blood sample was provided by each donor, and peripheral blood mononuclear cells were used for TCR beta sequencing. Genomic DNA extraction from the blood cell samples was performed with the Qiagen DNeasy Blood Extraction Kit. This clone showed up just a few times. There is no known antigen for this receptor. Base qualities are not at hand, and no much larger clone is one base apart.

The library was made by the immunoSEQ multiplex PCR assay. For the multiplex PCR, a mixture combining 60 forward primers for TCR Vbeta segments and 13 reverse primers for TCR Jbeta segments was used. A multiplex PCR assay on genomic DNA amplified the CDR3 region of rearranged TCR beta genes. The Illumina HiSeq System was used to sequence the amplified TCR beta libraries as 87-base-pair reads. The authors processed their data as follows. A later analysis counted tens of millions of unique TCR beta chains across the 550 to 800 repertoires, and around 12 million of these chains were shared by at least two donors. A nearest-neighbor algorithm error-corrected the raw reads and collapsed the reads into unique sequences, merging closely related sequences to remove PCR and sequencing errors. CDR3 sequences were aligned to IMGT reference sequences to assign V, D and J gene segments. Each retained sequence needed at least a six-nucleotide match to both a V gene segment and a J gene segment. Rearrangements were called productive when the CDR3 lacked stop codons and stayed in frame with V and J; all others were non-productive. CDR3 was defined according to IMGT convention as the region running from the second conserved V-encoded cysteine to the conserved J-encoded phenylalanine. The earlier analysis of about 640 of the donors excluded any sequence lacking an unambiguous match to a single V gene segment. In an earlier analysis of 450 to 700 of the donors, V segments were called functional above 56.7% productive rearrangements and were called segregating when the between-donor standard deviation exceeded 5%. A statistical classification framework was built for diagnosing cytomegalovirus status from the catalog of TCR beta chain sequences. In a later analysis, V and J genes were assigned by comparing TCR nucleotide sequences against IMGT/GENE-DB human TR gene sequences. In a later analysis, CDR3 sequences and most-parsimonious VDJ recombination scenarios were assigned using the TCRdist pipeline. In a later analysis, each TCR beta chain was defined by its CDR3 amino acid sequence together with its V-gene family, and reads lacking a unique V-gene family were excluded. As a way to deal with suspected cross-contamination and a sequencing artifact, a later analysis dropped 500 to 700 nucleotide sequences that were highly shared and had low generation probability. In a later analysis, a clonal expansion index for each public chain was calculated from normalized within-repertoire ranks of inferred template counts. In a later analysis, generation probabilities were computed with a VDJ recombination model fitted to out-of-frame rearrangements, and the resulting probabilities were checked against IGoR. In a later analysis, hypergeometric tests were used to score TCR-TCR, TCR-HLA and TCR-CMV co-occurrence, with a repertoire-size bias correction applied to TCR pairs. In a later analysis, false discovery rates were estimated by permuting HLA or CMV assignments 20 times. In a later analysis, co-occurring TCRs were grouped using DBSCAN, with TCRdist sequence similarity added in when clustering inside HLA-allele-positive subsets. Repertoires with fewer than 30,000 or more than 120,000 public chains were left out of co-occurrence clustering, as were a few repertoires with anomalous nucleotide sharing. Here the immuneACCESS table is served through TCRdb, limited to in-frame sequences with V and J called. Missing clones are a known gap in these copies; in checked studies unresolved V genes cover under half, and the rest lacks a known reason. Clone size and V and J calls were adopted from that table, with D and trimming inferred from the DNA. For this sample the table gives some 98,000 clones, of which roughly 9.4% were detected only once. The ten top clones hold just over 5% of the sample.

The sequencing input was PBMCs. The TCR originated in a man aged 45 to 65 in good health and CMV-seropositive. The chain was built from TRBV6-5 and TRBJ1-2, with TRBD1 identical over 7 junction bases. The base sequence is TGTGCCACCAAAACTCCGACAGGGCCCCCGGGCTACACCTTC. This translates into CATKTPTGPPGYTF.